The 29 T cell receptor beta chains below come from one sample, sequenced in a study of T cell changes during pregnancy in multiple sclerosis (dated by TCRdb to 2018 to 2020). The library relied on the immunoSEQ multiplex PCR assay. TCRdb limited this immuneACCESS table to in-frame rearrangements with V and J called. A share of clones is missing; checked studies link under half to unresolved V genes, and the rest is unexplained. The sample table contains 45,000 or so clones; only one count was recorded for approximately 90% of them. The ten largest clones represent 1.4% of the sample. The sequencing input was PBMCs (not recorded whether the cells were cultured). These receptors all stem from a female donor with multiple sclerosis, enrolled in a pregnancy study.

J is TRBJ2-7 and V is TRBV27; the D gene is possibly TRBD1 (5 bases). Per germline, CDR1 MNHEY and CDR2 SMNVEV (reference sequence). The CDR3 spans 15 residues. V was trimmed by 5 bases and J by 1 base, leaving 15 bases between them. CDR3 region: CASSIDSSSSYEQYF. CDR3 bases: TGTGCCAGCAGTATTGACAGTTCATCGTCCTACGAGCAGTACTTC.

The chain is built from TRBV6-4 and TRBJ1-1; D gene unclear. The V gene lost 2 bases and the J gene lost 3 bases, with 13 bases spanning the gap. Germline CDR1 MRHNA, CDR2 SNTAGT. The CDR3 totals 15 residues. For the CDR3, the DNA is TGTGCCAGCAGTGACCAGCCCGGTTCGGACACTGAAGCTTTCTTT. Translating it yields CASSDQPGSDTEAFF.

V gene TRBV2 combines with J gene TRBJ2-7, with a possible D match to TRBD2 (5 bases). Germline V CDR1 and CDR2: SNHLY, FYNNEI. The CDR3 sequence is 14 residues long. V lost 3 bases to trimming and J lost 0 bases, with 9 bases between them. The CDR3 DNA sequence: TGTGCCAGCAGTGATTTAGGGAGCTCCTACGAGCAGTACTTC. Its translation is CASSDLGSSYEQYF.

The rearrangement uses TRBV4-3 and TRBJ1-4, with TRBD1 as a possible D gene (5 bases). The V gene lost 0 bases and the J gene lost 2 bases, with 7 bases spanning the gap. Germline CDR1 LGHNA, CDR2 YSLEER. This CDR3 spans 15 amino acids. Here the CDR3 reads CASSQEEGTNEKLFF. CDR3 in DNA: TGCGCCAGCAGCCAAGAGGAGGGGACTAATGAAAAACTGTTTTTT.

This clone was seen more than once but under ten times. CDR3 in amino acids: CASSFENTGELFF. In DNA, the CDR3 is TGCGCCAGCAGCTTTGAAAACACCGGGGAGCTGTTTTTT. The gene calls are TRBV5-1 and TRBJ2-2, with no clear D. There are 13 residues in the CDR3. In germline, CDR1 is SGHRS, CDR2 YFSETQ. Trimming pared 2 bases from V and 2 bases from J, leaving 4 bases between.

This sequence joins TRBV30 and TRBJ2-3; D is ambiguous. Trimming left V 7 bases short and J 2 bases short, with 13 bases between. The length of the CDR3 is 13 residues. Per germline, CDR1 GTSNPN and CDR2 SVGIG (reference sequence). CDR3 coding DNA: TGTGCCTCTTCGATGGCATACACAGATACGCAGTATTTT. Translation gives CASSMAYTDTQYF.

CDR3 residues: CASSEGRRDTGELFF. Here the CDR3 DNA reads TGTGCCAGCAGTGAAGGTAGAAGGGACACCGGGGAGCTGTTTTTT. V and J are TRBV25-1 and TRBJ2-2, with D uncertain. The CDR3 has 15 residues. Germline V gene data show CDR1 as MGHDK and CDR2 as SYGVNS. The V gene lost 2 bases and the J gene lost 3 bases, with 10 bases spanning the gap.

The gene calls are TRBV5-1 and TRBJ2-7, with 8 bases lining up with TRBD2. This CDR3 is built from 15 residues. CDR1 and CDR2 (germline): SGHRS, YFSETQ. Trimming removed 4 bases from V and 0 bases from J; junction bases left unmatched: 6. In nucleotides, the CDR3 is TGCGCCAGCAGCCTGGCGAGCGGGAGCTCCTACGAGCAGTACTTC. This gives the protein CASSLASGSSYEQYF.

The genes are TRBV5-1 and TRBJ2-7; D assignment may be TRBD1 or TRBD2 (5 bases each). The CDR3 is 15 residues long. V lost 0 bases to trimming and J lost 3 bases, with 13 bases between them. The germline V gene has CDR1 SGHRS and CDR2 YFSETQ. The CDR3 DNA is TGCGCCAGCAGCTTGGCCGGGGCTAGCCGCTACGAGCAGTACTTC. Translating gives CASSLAGASRYEQYF.

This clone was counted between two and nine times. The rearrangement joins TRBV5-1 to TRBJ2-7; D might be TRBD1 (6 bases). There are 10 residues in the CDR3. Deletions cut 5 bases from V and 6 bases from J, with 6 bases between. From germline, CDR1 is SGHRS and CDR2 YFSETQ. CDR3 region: CASRGGEQYF. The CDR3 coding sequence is TGCGCCAGCAGAGGGGGCGAGCAGTACTTC.

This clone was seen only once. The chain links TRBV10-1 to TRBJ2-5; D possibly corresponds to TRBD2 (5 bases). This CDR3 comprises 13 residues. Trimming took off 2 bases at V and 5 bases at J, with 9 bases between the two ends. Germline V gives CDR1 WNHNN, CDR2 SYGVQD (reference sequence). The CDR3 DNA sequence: TGCGCCAGCAGTGAGACGGGAAAGGAGACCCAGTACTTC. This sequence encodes CASSETGKETQYF.

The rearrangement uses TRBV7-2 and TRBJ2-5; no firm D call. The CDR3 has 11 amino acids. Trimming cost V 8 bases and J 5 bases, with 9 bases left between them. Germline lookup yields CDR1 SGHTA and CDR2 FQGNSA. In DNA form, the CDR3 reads TGTGCCAGCCCCCGAGGCGAGACCCAGTACTTC. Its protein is CASPRGETQYF.

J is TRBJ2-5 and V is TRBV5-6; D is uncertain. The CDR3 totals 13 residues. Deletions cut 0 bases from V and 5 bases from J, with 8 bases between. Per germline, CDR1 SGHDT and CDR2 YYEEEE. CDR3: CASSLGLLETQYF. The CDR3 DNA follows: TGTGCCAGCAGCTTGGGACTTTTGGAGACCCAGTACTTC.

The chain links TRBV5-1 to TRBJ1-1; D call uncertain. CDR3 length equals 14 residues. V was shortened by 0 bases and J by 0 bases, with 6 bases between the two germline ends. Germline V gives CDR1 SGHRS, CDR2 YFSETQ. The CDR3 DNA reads TGCGCCAGCAGCTTGGGCCCGTTGAACACTGAAGCTTTCTTT. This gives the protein CASSLGPLNTEAFF. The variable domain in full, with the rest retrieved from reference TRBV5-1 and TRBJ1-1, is KAGVTQTPRYLIKTRGQQVTLSCSPISGHRSVSWYQQTPGQGLQFLFEYFSETQRNKGNFPGRFSGRQFSNSRSEMNVSTLELGDSALYLCASSLGPLNTEAFFGQGTRLTVV.

The CDR3, as DNA: TGCGCCAGCAGCATCGGGACTAGCGGGAGTATCCAGTACTTC. Amino acids: CASSIGTSGSIQYF. This chain links TRBV5-1 with TRBJ2-5, with 14 bases identical to TRBD2. The CDR3 sequence is 14 residues long. CDR1 is SGHRS, CDR2 YFSETQ, per germline. V shed 4 bases, J shed 10 bases, and the junction held 6 bases outside the gene matches.

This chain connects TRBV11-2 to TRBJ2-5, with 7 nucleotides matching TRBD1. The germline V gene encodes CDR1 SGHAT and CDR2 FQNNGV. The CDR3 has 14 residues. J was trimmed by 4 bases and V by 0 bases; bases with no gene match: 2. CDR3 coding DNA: TGTGCCAGCAGCTTAGACAGGGGGTCAGAGACCCAGTACTTC. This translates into CASSLDRGSETQYF.

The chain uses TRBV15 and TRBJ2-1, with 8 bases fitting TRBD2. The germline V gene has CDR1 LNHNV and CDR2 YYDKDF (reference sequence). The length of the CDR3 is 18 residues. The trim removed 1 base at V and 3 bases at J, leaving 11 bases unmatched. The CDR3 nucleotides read TGTGCCACCAGCAGAGTCTGGTTTAGCGGGACCCTCTACAATGAGCAGTTCTTC. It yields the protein CATSRVWFSGTLYNEQFF.

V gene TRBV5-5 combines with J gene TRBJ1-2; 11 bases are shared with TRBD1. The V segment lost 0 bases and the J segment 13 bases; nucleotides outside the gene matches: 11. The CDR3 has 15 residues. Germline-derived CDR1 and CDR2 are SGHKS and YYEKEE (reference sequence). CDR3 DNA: TGTGCCAGCAGCTTGGCCCAAGGGACAGGGGGAGGAAGCACCTTC. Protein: CASSLAQGTGGGSTF.

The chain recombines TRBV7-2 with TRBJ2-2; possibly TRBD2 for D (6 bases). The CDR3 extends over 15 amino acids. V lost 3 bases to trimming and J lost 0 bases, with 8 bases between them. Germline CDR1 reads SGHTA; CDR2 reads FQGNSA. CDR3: CASSLGLANTGELFF. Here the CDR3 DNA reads TGTGCCAGCAGCTTGGGACTGGCGAACACCGGGGAGCTGTTTTTT.

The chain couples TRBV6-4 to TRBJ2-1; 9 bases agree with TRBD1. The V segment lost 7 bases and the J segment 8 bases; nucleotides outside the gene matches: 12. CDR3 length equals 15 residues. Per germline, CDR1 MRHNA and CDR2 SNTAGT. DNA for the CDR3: TGTGCCAGCACCCCGGGACAGGGCCAGGCCGATGAGCAGTTCTTC. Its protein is CASTPGQGQADEQFF.

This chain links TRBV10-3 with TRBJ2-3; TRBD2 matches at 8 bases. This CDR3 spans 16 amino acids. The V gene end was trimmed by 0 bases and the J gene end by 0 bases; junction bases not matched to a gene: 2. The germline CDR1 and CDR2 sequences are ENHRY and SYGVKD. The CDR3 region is CAISESVAGSTDTQYF. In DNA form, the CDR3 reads TGTGCCATCAGTGAGTCGGTAGCGGGGAGCACAGATACGCAGTATTTT.

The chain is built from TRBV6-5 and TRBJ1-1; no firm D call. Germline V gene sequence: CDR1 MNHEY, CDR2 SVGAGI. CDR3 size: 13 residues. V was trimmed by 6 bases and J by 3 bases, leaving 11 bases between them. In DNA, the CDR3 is TGTGCCAGCAGCCCCGGACCAGACACTGAAGCTTTCTTT. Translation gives CASSPGPDTEAFF.

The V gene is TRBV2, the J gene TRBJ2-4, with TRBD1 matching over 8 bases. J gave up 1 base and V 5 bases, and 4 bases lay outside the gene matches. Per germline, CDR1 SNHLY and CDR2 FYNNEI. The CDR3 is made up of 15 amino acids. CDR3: CASSPGGMAKNIQYF. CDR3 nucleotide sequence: TGTGCCAGCAGTCCAGGGGGCATGGCCAAAAACATTCAGTACTTC.

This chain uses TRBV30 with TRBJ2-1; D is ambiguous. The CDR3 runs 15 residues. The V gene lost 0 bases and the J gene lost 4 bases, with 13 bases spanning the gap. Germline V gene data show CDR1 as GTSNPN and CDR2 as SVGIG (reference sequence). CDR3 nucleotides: TGTGCCTGGAGTGTAAAGGCTGATGGGTACAATGAGCAGTTCTTC. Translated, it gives CAWSVKADGYNEQFF.

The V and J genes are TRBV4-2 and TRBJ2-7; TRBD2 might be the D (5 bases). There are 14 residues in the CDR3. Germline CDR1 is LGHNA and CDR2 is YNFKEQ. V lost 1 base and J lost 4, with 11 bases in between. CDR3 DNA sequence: TGTGCCAGCAGCCAAGTTCCGGGGTTATACGAGCAGTACTTC. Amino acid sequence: CASSQVPGLYEQYF.

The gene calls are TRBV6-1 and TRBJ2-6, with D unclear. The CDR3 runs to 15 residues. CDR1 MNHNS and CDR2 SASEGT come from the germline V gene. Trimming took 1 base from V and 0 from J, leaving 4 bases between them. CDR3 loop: CASSEGVSGANVLTF. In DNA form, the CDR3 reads TGTGCCAGCAGTGAAGGGGTCTCTGGGGCCAACGTCCTGACTTTC.

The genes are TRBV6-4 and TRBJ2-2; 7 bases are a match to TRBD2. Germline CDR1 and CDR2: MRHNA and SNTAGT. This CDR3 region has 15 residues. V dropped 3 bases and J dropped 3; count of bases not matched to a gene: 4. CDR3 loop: CASSEGREHTGELFF. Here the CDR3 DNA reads TGTGCCAGCAGTGAAGGGCGGGAGCACACCGGGGAGCTGTTTTTT.

The chain's CDR3 is CAWSRRGGTEAFF. CDR3 in DNA: TGTGCCTGGAGTAGAAGGGGAGGGACTGAAGCTTTCTTT. This chain links TRBV30 with TRBJ1-1; possibly TRBD1 for D (5 bases). Germline loops: CDR1 GTSNPN, CDR2 SVGIG (reference sequence). The CDR3 has 13 amino acids. Between the trimmed V and J ends, which lost 2 bases and 5 bases, there was a span of 12 bases.

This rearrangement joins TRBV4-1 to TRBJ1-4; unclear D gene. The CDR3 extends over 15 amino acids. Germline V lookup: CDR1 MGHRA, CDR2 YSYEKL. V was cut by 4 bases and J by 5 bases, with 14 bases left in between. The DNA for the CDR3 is TGCGCCAGCAGCCTTATGACGGCCAGCAATGAAAAACTGTTTTTT. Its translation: CASSLMTASNEKLFF.